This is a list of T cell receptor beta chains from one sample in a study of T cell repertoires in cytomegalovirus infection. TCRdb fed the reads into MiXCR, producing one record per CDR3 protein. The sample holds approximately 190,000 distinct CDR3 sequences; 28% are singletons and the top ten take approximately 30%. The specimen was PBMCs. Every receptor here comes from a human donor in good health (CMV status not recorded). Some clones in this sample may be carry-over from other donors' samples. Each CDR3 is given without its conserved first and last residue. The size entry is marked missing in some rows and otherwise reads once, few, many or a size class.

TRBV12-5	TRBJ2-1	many	ASGRTGGRSEQF
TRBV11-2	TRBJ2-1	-	ASSLNRVGLHNEQF
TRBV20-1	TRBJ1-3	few	SARGGNGNTIY
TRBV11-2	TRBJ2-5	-	ASSANTGQQETQY
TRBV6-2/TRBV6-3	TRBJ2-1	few	ASSPSSKLAEFNNEQF
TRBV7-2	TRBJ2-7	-	ASRPGQRSSYEQY
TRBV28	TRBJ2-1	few	ASTPNRGSYNEQF
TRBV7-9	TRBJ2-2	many	ASEVRRGTTGELF
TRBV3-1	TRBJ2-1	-	ASSQEVQVYNEQF
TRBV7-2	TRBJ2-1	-	ASSFRDTEYNEQF
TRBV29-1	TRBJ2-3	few	SVRAGDSTDTQY
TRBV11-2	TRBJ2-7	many	ASSPKINRDSDEQY
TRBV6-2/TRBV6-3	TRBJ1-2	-	ASSWDTSYGYT
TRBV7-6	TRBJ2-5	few	ASSANTGTDQETQY
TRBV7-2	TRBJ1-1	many	ASSLAGRTVNTEAF
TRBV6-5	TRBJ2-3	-	ASSLTGSSADTQY
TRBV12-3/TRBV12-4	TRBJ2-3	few	ASSLQFREDTQY
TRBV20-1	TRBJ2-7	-	SASIQGRNYEQY
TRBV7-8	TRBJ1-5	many	ASSRASGIRGSNQPQH
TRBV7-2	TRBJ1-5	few	ASSLVWVRQPQH
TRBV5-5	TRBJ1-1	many	ASSSRQGATEAF
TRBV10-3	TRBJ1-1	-	AISVTGTNTEAF
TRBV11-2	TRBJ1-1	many	ASSPLGSGNTEAF
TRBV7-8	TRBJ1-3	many	ASSLDTTGAGNTIY
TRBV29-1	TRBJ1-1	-	SVDGRGFATEAF
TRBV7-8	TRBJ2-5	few	ASSRQVRGETQY
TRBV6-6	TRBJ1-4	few	ASSYPGTGAEKLF
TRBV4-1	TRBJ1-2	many	ASSQGTPNYGYT
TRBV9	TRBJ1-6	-	ASSPQPGFNSPLH
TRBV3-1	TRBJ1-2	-	ASSQADYGYT
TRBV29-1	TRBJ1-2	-	SVEGFSGGYT
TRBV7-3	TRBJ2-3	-	ASSDTGTSSTDTQY
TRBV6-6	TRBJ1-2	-	ASSYVQGRGLQHGYT
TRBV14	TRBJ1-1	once	ASSLKPGQPNTEAF
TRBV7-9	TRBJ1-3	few	ASSLGQQKGNTIY
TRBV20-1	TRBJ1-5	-	SASNPGTAEQPQH
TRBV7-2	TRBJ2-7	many	ASSLGVTYEQY
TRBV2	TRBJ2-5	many	ASSEEEETQY
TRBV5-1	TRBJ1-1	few	ASSLVSGGARTEAF
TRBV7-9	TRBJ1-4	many	ASSSTGDTEKLF